This T cell receptor beta chain comes out of a study of pediatric ulcerative colitis. About the research overall: Disease was pancolitis in seven and left-sided in two, histology-confirmed.

Assay: immunoSEQ multiplex PCR; the TCRdb copy retains only in-frame clones and omits some. The data hold 18,000 or so clones, with roughly 69% observed a single time. Comment on this clone: Its specificity is not known.

Rectal tissue came from one to two pinch biopsies taken at colonoscopy. Germline V lookup: CDR1 SGHAT, CDR2 FQNNGV. The V end was cut by 4 bases, the J end by 5 bases, with 17 bases between. The CDR3 length is 15 residues. Regarding the study as a whole: Two patients had blood samples with substantially reduced template counts. Clonal expansions reduced rectal repertoire diversity in acute severe colitis.

The clonotype originates from a boy between 10 and 17 years old with moderate ulcerative colitis. The chain is built from TRBV11-2 and TRBJ2-5; possibly TRBD2 for D (5 bases). Sequencing was performed on gut tissue. The CDR3 DNA follows: TGTGCCAGCAGCTACCTCGGACGGGATGAGGAGACCCAGTACTTC. It yields the protein CASSYLGRDEETQYF.